These 9 T cell receptor beta chains share one sample of origin, sequenced in a study of response to subunit inactivated influenza vaccine. In TCRdb, the RT-PCR reads were re-called with MiXCR into one record per CDR3 protein. The sample has just over 300,000 distinct CDR3 sequences, approximately 20% seen once. The sequenced sample was PBMCs from blood, obtained approximately 20 months after vaccination. The receptors were gathered from a man between 50 and 75 years old who received an inactivated influenza vaccine.

This chain connects TRBV20-1 to TRBJ2-1; TRBD2 matches 13 bases. The CDR3 covers 14 residues. The ends lost 5 bases at V and 8 bases at J; junction bases unmatched: 6. Per germline, CDR1 DFQATT and CDR2 SNEGSKA (reference sequence). This CDR3 reads CSALLAGGVDEQFF. For the CDR3, the DNA is TGCAGTGCTCTACTAGCGGGAGGGGTTGATGAGCAGTTCTTC.

The chain carries TRBV25-1 and TRBJ2-7; TRBD1 aligns across 7 bases. Trimming at V came to 10 bases and at J to 3 bases, leaving 15 bases not matched to a gene. This CDR3 is built from 15 residues. The germline gives CDR1 MGHDK, CDR2 SYGVNS. CDR3 sequence reads: CATSGDSGGYYEQYF. Written as DNA, the CDR3 is TGTGCCACCTCTGGGGACAGCGGAGGTTACTACGAGCAGTACTTC.

There are a few counts of this clonotype. The chain couples TRBV6-1 to TRBJ1-5; maybe TRBD1 (5 bases). The V end lost 7 bases, the J end lost 0 bases, and 13 bases lay between the germline ends. This CDR3 spans 15 amino acids. Germline CDR1 MNHNS, CDR2 SASEGT. The CDR3 DNA reads TGTGCCAGCACCGGGGCCATATATAGCAATCAGCCCCAGCATTTT. It yields the protein CASTGAIYSNQPQHF.

The V gene is TRBV21-1, the J gene TRBJ2-7; the table's D call of TRBD2 was not tested on the DNA. TRBV21-1 is marked as a pseudogene. This CDR3 contains 16 residues. The chain's CDR3 is CASSKTASGIHYEQYF. The CDR3, as DNA: TGTGCCAGCAGCAAAACGGCTAGCGGGATCCACTACGAGCAGTACTTC.

This clonotype was counted a few times. The chain is built from TRBV2 and TRBJ1-2; possible D gene TRBD1, 6 bases. The V end was cut by 1 base, the J end by 3 bases, with 9 bases between. The length of the CDR3 is 14 residues. Germline-derived CDR1 and CDR2 are SNHLY and FYNNEI. This CDR3 reads CASSEDREDYGYTF. In DNA, the CDR3 is TGTGCCAGCAGTGAAGACAGGGAGGACTATGGCTACACCTTC.

The V call is TRBV27, the J call TRBJ1-1, with D perhaps matching TRBD1 (6 bases). V shed 5 bases and J shed 4 bases, with 14 bases lying between them. There are 14 residues in the CDR3. CDR1 is MNHEY and CDR2 is SMNVEV in the germline V gene (reference sequence). This chain's CDR3 is CASSPTGLGTEAFF. The DNA for the CDR3 is TGTGCCAGCAGTCCTACAGGGTTGGGCACTGAAGCTTTCTTT.

The chain recombines TRBV2 with TRBJ2-7, with 10 positions matching TRBD1. Germline V gene data show CDR1 as SNHLY and CDR2 as FYNNEI. V lost 6 bases to trimming and J lost 4 bases; unmatched junction nucleotides: 3. This CDR3 has 13 amino acids. CDR3 DNA sequence: TGTGCCAGCAGCGGGACAGGGGATTACGAGCAGTACTTC. This translates into CASSGTGDYEQYF.

The sample holds a few counts of this clonotype. The V and J genes are TRBV2 and TRBJ1-1; D is possibly TRBD1 (5 bases). Germline loops: CDR1 SNHLY, CDR2 FYNNEI. The V and J ends lost 6 bases and 4 bases respectively, with 21 bases between them. This CDR3 has 16 residues. CDR3: CASSVRGPQVGTEAFF. As DNA, the CDR3 is TGTGCCAGCAGCGTAAGGGGACCGCAAGTGGGCACTGAAGCTTTCTTT.

The chain couples TRBV27 to TRBJ2-7, with a possible D match to TRBD2 (5 bases). This CDR3 is 14 amino acids long. Trimming cost V 1 base and J 5 bases, with 12 bases left between them. The V gene's germline CDR1 is MNHEY and CDR2 SMNVEV (reference sequence). The DNA for the CDR3 is TGTGCCAGCAGTTTATGGGGTCCTAGCAACGAGCAGTACTTC. Protein product: CASSLWGPSNEQYF.